Below, 16 T cell receptor beta chains from the same sample are listed, as sequenced in a study of OX40 agonist ivuxolimab in advanced cancers. Only in-frame clones appear in the TCRdb table, and some are missing; sequencing was by immunoSEQ multiplex PCR. In the table there are roughly 38,000 clones, more than 70% of which are singletons. This material consisted of CD4+ or CD8+ T cells sorted from blood, taken in a trial of the OX40 agonist ivuxolimab. The receptors come from an adult with an advanced solid tumor such as melanoma, head and neck, liver or kidney cancer.

The rearrangement links TRBV10-3 to TRBJ2-5; TRBD1 agrees at 7 bases. V was clipped by 8 bases and J by 0 bases; unmatched bases: 0. Germline CDR1 and CDR2: ENHRY and SYGVKD. This CDR3 contains 12 residues. CDR3 amino acids: CAIGTDQETQYF. The CDR3 nucleotides read TGTGCCATCGGGACAGACCAAGAGACCCAGTACTTC.

The count of this clone is one. The chain couples TRBV5-4 to TRBJ1-1, with D possibly TRBD1 on 5 matching bases. The CDR3 is 13 amino acids. CDR1 and CDR2 (germline): SGHNT, YYREEE (reference sequence). The V gene lost 6 bases and the J gene lost 2 bases, with 11 bases spanning the gap. The CDR3 loop is CASTPGRNTEAFF. In DNA form, the CDR3 reads TGTGCCAGCACCCCGGGACGTAACACTGAAGCTTTCTTT.

The sample holds a few counts of this clone. The J gene is TRBJ1-5, the V gene TRBV2; tentative D call: TRBD1 (5 bases). Between the trimmed V and J ends, which lost 6 bases and 0 bases, there was a span of 9 bases. There are 14 residues in the CDR3. Germline V gene lookup returns CDR1 SNHLY and CDR2 FYNNEI. CDR3 amino acids: CASSSDSSNQPQHF. CDR3 bases: TGTGCCAGCAGCTCCGACAGTAGCAATCAGCCCCAGCATTTT.

This clone appeared a single time. The chain couples TRBV2 to TRBJ2-7, with D perhaps TRBD2 (5 bases). This CDR3 is built from 14 residues. Germline CDR1 reads SNHLY; CDR2 reads FYNNEI. Trimming pared 5 bases from V and 3 bases from J, leaving 14 bases between. CDR3 sequence reads: CASSPPGEGYEQYF. CDR3 coding DNA: TGTGCCAGCAGTCCCCCCGGCGAGGGCTACGAGCAGTACTTC.

This clone came up once. The chain combines TRBV5-4 with TRBJ1-6, with 7 positions matching TRBD1. The CDR3 has 15 residues. J was trimmed by 7 bases and V by 4 bases; bases with no gene match: 8. Germline-derived CDR1 and CDR2 are SGHNT and YYREEE (reference sequence). The DNA for the CDR3 is TGTGCCAGCAGCACCCGACAGGGTTTAAATTCACCCCTCCACTTT. This sequence encodes CASSTRQGLNSPLHF.

The rearrangement joins TRBV7-9 to TRBJ2-5; weak D call: TRBD1 (5 bases). The CDR3 is made up of 13 amino acids. V was clipped by 1 base and J by 4 bases, with 7 bases between them. CDR1 SEHNR and CDR2 FQNEAQ come from the germline V gene (reference sequence). The CDR3 DNA reads as TGTGCCAGCAGCTTAGTAGGGGTAGAGACCCAGTACTTC. Translating it yields CASSLVGVETQYF.

In its sample, this clone was seen once. The genes are TRBV9 and TRBJ1-4; the D is unclear. There are 15 residues in the CDR3. V shed 4 bases and J shed 8 bases, with 18 bases lying between them. Germline CDR1 SGDLS, CDR2 YYNGEE. The CDR3 coding sequence is TGTGCCAGCAGCCTTTCACTCGGACTGGGGGAAAAACTGTTTTTT. Protein sequence: CASSLSLGLGEKLFF.

This chain links TRBV2 with TRBJ2-7; 10 bases agree with TRBD2. The trim removed 3 bases at V and 3 bases at J, leaving 8 bases unmatched. Germline V lookup: CDR1 SNHLY, CDR2 FYNNEI. The CDR3 sequence is 16 residues long. The CDR3: CASSDSLAGVIYEQYF. CDR3 nucleotides: TGTGCCAGCAGTGATTCGCTAGCGGGGGTCATCTACGAGCAGTACTTC.

The gene calls are TRBV5-4 and TRBJ1-3; D gene unclear. Trimming stripped 0 bases from V and 4 bases from J, with 5 bases between. Germline values: CDR1 SGHNT, CDR2 YYREEE (reference sequence). The CDR3 runs to 13 residues. The DNA for the CDR3 is TGTGCCAGCAGCTTGGTTGGAGGAAACACCATATATTTT. Translated: CASSLVGGNTIYF. Drawing the rest from reference TRBV5-4 and TRBJ1-3, the complete variable domain is ETGVTQSPTHLIKTRGQQVTLRCSSQSGHNTVSWYQQALGQGPQFIFQYYREEENGRGNFPPRFSGLQFPNYSSELNVNALELDDSALYLCASSLVGGNTIYFGEGSWLTVV.

The chain employs TRBV19 and TRBJ1-1, with D unclear. The germline V gene encodes CDR1 LNHDA and CDR2 SQIVND (reference sequence). V lost 3 bases to trimming and J lost 7 bases, with 12 bases between them. This CDR3 has 13 residues. The CDR3: CASSMFGQVEAFF. CDR3 sequence (DNA): TGTGCCAGTAGTATGTTTGGGCAGGTTGAAGCTTTCTTT.

The chain couples TRBV5-6 to TRBJ2-5, with 7 positions matching TRBD2. Trimming took 4 bases from V and 4 from J; bases not matched to a gene: 7. The CDR3 runs 14 residues. The germline CDR1 and CDR2 sequences are SGHDT and YYEEEE. CDR3 sequence reads: CASSRDGEGETQYF. The CDR3 nucleotides read TGTGCCAGCAGCCGGGACGGGGAGGGAGAGACCCAGTACTTC. The variable domain in full, with the rest retrieved from reference TRBV5-6 and TRBJ2-5, is DAGVTQSPTHLIKTRGQQVTLRCSPKSGHDTVSWYQQALGQGPQFIFQYYEEEERQRGNFPDRFSGHQFPNYSSELNVNALLLGDSALYLCASSRDGEGETQYFGPGTRLLVL.

The rearrangement joins TRBV7-9 to TRBJ2-5, with D possibly TRBD1 on 5 matching bases. This CDR3 comprises 12 residues. The germline V gene encodes CDR1 SEHNR and CDR2 FQNEAQ (reference sequence). V lost 1 base, J lost 10 bases, and 10 bases lay in between. In nucleotides, the CDR3 is TGTGCCAGCAGCTTAGTTGGGGCGGACCAGTACTTC. Protein product: CASSLVGADQYF.

J is TRBJ2-7 and V is TRBV7-2; the D is unclear. V was clipped by 3 bases and J by 2 bases, with 8 bases between them. The CDR3 runs to 13 residues. CDR1 and CDR2 from the germline V gene are SGHTA and FQGNSA. In DNA, the CDR3 is TGTGCCAGCAGCTTCGATAGGACCTACGAGCAGTACTTC. Protein sequence: CASSFDRTYEQYF.

This chain connects TRBV5-8 to TRBJ2-2, with a possible D match to TRBD2 (6 bases). Germline CDR1 SGHTS, CDR2 YDEGEE. V lost 3 bases and J lost 5, with 14 bases in between. This CDR3 spans 15 amino acids. CDR3 residues: CASSSGLRETGELFF. CDR3 bases: TGTGCCAGCAGCTCCGGGCTGCGGGAAACCGGGGAGCTGTTTTTT.

The chain links TRBV5-1 to TRBJ1-1, with TRBD1 matching 8 bases. Germline V gene data show CDR1 as SGHRS and CDR2 as YFSETQ. The ends lost 5 bases at V and 1 base at J; junction bases unmatched: 4. This CDR3 contains 14 residues. The CDR3 DNA follows: TGCGCCAGCAGAGGGGGGACAGGGAACACTGAAGCTTTCTTT. This codes for CASRGGTGNTEAFF.

The CDR3 loop is CASSLAGGDTEAFF. The CDR3 bases are TGTGCCAGCAGCTTGGCAGGGGGGGACACTGAAGCTTTCTTT. The rearrangement uses TRBV5-4 and TRBJ1-1; 7 nucleotides agree with TRBD1. The CDR3 loop spans 14 amino acids. Trimming removed 0 bases from V and 3 bases from J; junction bases left unmatched: 2. The germline V gene has CDR1 SGHNT and CDR2 YYREEE (reference sequence).